The entry that follows covers one T cell receptor beta chain sequence. The data were taken from a study of CD8+ T cells in alopecia areata. Noted treatment: oral pan-JAK inhibitor, 5-10 mg twice daily. Both CD4+ and CD8+ T cells were separated by sorting PBMCs. The CDR3 loop spans 14 amino acids. V lost 4 bases and J 4 bases, leaving 13 bases between the germline ends. CDR1 and CDR2 (germline): GTSNPN, SVGIG (reference sequence). Following extraction, RNA underwent reverse transcription to cDNA, which served as the sequencing template. The assay was immunoSEQ multiplex PCR, and TCRdb's table has in-frame clones only and misses some. The sample records fewer than 200,000 clones, approximately 60% being singletons.

The receptor was isolated from a human donor with alopecia areata. The sample consisted of CD4+ T cells sorted from blood, taken at week 24, from a patient treated with tofacitinib. V and J are TRBV30 and TRBJ2-2, with D possibly called TRBD1 or TRBD2 (5 bases each). CDR3 DNA sequence: TGTGCCTGGACCTCCGGGACGGCCACCGGGGAGCTGTTTTTT. Translated, it gives CAWTSGTATGELFF.